One T cell receptor (beta chain) is described in this entry. The data stem from a study of blood T cell repertoires in COVID-19. Study overall: The United States, Italy and Spain supplied acute and convalescent COVID-19 samples. Nucleic acid was either cDNA or gDNA, and it came from T cells, B-cell-depleted T cells, or PBMCs.

Per the authors' pipeline: Estimation of nucleated cell counts was performed using reference gene primer amplification. Sequencing was performed with immunoSEQ multiplex PCR; in TCRdb, only in-frame clones are kept and a portion is missing. D and trimming come from the DNA, and the V and J calls and clone size come from that table. The sample contains 400,000 or so clones, over 75% of which appear only once. V was clipped by 3 bases and J by 7 bases, with 16 bases between them. Germline V gene sequence: CDR1 SGHRS, CDR2 YFSETQ. This CDR3 is 14 amino acids long. This chain links TRBV5-1 with TRBJ1-1, with D possibly matching TRBD1 (6 bases). Sequences were obtained from peripheral blood. This clonotype was obtained from a woman aged 40 to 49 with COVID-19, enrolled during active disease. The CDR3 sequence is CASSSGQPKGEAFF. CDR3 DNA: TGCGCCAGCAGCTCTGGACAGCCGAAGGGTGAAGCTTTCTTT.